Following are 26 T cell receptor beta chains from one sample sequenced in a study of tumor and adjacent non-tumor tissue in lung cancer. A modified ARM-PCR protocol with three rounds of nested PCR amplified TCRbeta. TCRdb processed the multiplex PCR reads anew with MiXCR; each CDR3 protein has one entry. Of under 85,000 distinct CDR3 sequences listed, over 65% are singletons. The template was RNA from unsorted bulk tissue. The normal lung tissue was taken more than 3 cm from the tumor edge. Sequenced input: distant non-tumor lung tissue. The receptors here all came from a man between 65 and 85 years old with non-small cell lung cancer.

This clonotype has just a few counts. One end of the junction does not line up with germline, which may come from a read error. This chain connects TRBV6-5 to TRBJ2-1; D perhaps matches TRBD1 (6 bases). CDR3 size: 11 residues. Per the germline V gene, CDR1 is MNHEY and CDR2 is SVGAGI. Here the CDR3 DNA reads TGTGCCAGCAACACAGGGAATGGGCAGTTCTTC. Amino acid sequence: CASNTGNGQFF.

With respect to this clonotype: A junction boundary mismatches the germline segment, possibly from a read error. V usage is TRBV28 and J usage is TRBJ1-4; D not resolved. This CDR3 region has 15 residues. Germline lookup yields CDR1 MDHEN and CDR2 SYDVKM. CDR3 coding DNA: TGTCCCAGCAGTCCCTGGTCCCTAACTAACGAAAAACTGTTTTTT. Translated, it gives CPSSPWSLTNEKLFF.

The chain recombines TRBV24-1 with TRBJ2-3; tentatively, D is TRBD1 (6 bases). Germline V lookup: CDR1 KGHDR, CDR2 SFDVKD. There are 16 residues in the CDR3. V was clipped by 11 bases and J by 13 bases, with 33 bases between them. CDR3 DNA sequence: TGTGCCAAACGAGGTAAAGGGGGTTACAGAAAAGGTAAGAAGTATTTT. Translation gives CAKRGKGGYRKGKKYF.

Comment on this clonotype: One junction end disagrees with the germline gene, perhaps due to a read error. The chain has TRBV4-1 and TRBJ2-2, with TRBD2 as a possible D gene (6 bases). In germline, CDR1 is MGHRA, CDR2 YSYEKL. The CDR3 loop spans 19 amino acids. CDR3 nucleotides: TGCGCCACCAGCCGAGTTTCATTCTGGGCGGGATCAGTCACCGGGGAGCTGTTTTTT. Translated, it gives CATSRVSFWAGSVTGELFF.

The genes are TRBV19 and TRBJ1-5; 8 nucleotides match TRBD1. V shed 6 bases and J 5 bases; nucleotides not matched to a gene: 9. The CDR3 loop spans 15 amino acids. Germline assignment: CDR1 LNHDA and CDR2 SQIVND (reference sequence). Written as DNA, the CDR3 is TGTGCCAGTAGGCAGGGACAGGTGGACCATCAGCCCCAGCATTTT. Its protein is CASRQGQVDHQPQHF.

The table lists this clonotype with a count of one. The conserved final phenylalanine or tryptophan is absent from the CDR3, which likely points to a read error. The V gene is TRBV5-6, the J gene TRBJ2-7; tentative D call: TRBD2 (5 bases). The germline gives CDR1 SGHDT, CDR2 YYEEEE. This CDR3 region has 15 residues. CDR3 region: CASSLGFRGFYKQYI. The CDR3 DNA follows: TGTGCCAGCAGCTTAGGATTTCGGGGATTCTACAAGCAGTACATC.

Worth noting for this clonotype: One end of the junction fails to match germline, which may point to a read error. The chain links TRBV20-1 to TRBJ2-1; tentatively, D is TRBD2 (5 bases). Germline V gene sequence: CDR1 DFQATT, CDR2 SNEGSKA (reference sequence). CDR3 size: 12 residues. The CDR3 sequence is CSPTDLYNEQFF. The CDR3 DNA reads as TGCAGTCCTACGGACTTATACAATGAGCAGTTTTTC.

With regard to this clonotype: In this CDR3 the conserved last residue, phenylalanine or tryptophan, is missing, so a read error is likely. The rearrangement links TRBV10-3 to TRBJ2-7; 7 bases fit TRBD1. This CDR3 spans 14 amino acids. V gave up 8 bases and J gave up 0 bases; unmatched junction bases: 7. Germline values: CDR1 ENHRY, CDR2 SYGVKD. CDR3 sequence: CAIGKRDSSYEQYS. In DNA, the CDR3 is TGTGCCATCGGTAAGAGGGACAGCTCCTACGAGCAGTACTCC.

At least ten counts were recorded for this clonotype. The chain uses TRBV11-2 and TRBJ2-1; possibly TRBD1 or TRBD2 for D (5 bases each). The CDR3 runs 14 residues. V was clipped by 4 bases and J by 10 bases, with 17 bases between them. In germline, CDR1 is SGHAT, CDR2 FQNNGV. The CDR3 nucleotides read TGTGCCAGCAGCTCAGGGACCCTCGCCGGGGAGCAGTTCTTC. This translates into CASSSGTLAGEQFF.

This clonotype was seen just once. A junction end diverges from the germline sequence, so it may reflect a read error. This chain connects TRBV4-2 to TRBJ1-1; D is perhaps TRBD1 (6 bases). CDR3 length equals 15 residues. Germline CDR1 reads LGHNA; CDR2 reads YNFKEQ. CDR3 protein: CASNKGVEGGTETFF. The CDR3 DNA sequence: TGTGCCAGCAACAAGGGGGTTGAGGGTGGTACTGAAACTTTCTTT.

This clonotype was picked up a small number of times. The rearrangement links TRBV24-1 to TRBJ1-2, with no clear D. V was pared by 4 bases and J by 7 bases, with 9 bases between. The germline V gene encodes CDR1 KGHDR and CDR2 SFDVKD. CDR3 length equals 12 residues. The CDR3 loop is CATSEPVGGYTF. The CDR3 nucleotides read TGTGCCACCAGTGAGCCGGTGGGTGGCTACACCTTC.

The table lists this clonotype with a few counts. V and J are TRBV27 and TRBJ2-3; D is undetermined. Trimming left V 6 bases short and J 6 bases short, with 10 bases between. This CDR3 is 12 amino acids long. Germline CDR1 is MNHEY and CDR2 is SMNVEV (reference sequence). CDR3 sequence reads: CASRPDRDTQYF. The CDR3 DNA is TGTGCCAGCAGGCCCGACCGGGATACGCAGTATTTT.

Comments on this clonotype: The junction does not match germline at one end; this may be a read error. The rearrangement joins TRBV12-3 or TRBV12-4 to TRBJ1-3, with 9 bases aligning to TRBD1. The CDR3 covers 18 residues. In DNA form, the CDR3 reads TGTGTCAACGATCGTCCCGGGACAGGGATCGGCTCTGGAGACACCATATATTTT. Its protein product is CVNDRPGTGIGSGDTIYF.

This rearrangement joins TRBV28 to TRBJ2-3; D is unresolved. The CDR3 has 14 amino acids. V lost 9 bases and J lost 2, with 15 bases in between. Germline V gives CDR1 MDHEN, CDR2 SYDVKM. The CDR3 reads CARTSRSSTDTQYF. The CDR3, as DNA: TGTGCCAGGACGTCAAGGAGCTCCACAGATACGCAGTATTTT.

Regarding this clonotype: At one end the junction does not follow the germline gene, possibly because of a read error. V and J are TRBV6-1 and TRBJ2-7; tentatively, D is TRBD1 (5 bases). Germline V gives CDR1 MNHNS, CDR2 SASEGT. This CDR3 has 15 residues. The CDR3 loop reads CASTTASDSYYKQYF. The DNA for the CDR3 is TGTGCCAGCACGACCGCATCTGACAGCTACTACAAGCAGTACTTC.

Comment on this clonotype: A much larger clone lies one base from this, so it may be a read error. This chain connects TRBV20-1 to TRBJ1-5; possible D gene TRBD1, 6 bases. CDR1 DFQATT and CDR2 SNEGSKA come from the germline V gene (reference sequence). The CDR3 spans 13 residues. The V end was cut by 4 bases, the J end by 8 bases, with 15 bases between. The CDR3: CSATNRVWKPQHF. DNA of the CDR3: TGCAGTGCTACGAACAGGGTTTGGAAGCCCCAGCATTTT.

The sample holds a few counts of this clonotype. The chain is built from TRBV12-3 or TRBV12-4 and TRBJ2-5; 7 positions match TRBD2. CDR3 length: 20 residues. The CDR3 is CASRKSDHPSSGLPQETQYF. The CDR3 coding sequence is TGTGCTAGTAGAAAAAGCGACCACCCGAGTAGCGGGCTTCCCCAGGAGACCCAGTACTTC.

With respect to this clonotype: Sequence at one end of the junction differs from germline and may be a read error. The chain joins TRBV5-8 to TRBJ1-1; D remains ambiguous. The germline gives CDR1 SGHTS, CDR2 YDEGEE. There are 14 residues in the CDR3. The CDR3 loop reads CASSQASFNIEAFF. Here the CDR3 DNA reads TGTGCCAGCAGCCAGGCAAGCTTTAACATTGAAGCTTTCTTT.

The rearrangement uses TRBV11-2 and TRBJ2-3; 9 bases are shared with TRBD2. Germline V CDR1 and CDR2: SGHAT, FQNNGV. With 6 bases clipped from V and 5 bases from J, the junction kept 15 bases outside the gene matches. CDR3 size: 17 residues. In DNA form, the CDR3 reads TGTGCCAGCAGTCCTAGAATAGCGGGGGAGCATCGAGATACGCAGTATTTT. Translation gives CASSPRIAGEHRDTQYF. Full variable domain (missing parts from reference TRBV11-2 and TRBJ2-3): EAGVAQSPRYKIIEKRQSVAFWCNPISGHATLYWYQQILGQGPKLLIQFQNNGVVDDSQLPKDRFSAERLKGVDSTLKIQPAKLEDSAVYLCASSPRIAGEHRDTQYFGPGTRLTVL.

To note about this clonotype: At one end, the junction sequence differs from germline, possibly due to a read error. The gene calls are TRBV6-5 and TRBJ2-7, with 7 bases lining up with TRBD1. There are 13 residues in the CDR3. Germline V CDR1 and CDR2: MNHEY, SVGAGI. The CDR3 here is CASSSHRGGYIGF. In DNA, the CDR3 is TGTGCCAGCAGTTCCCACAGGGGTGGGTATATTGGCTTC.

The chain employs TRBV11-2 and TRBJ2-1; unclear D gene. Germline V gene data show CDR1 as SGHAT and CDR2 as FQNNGV. The CDR3 length is 14 residues. Trimming took off 5 bases at V and 4 bases at J, with 12 bases between the two ends. CDR3 protein: CASSPQDQYNEQFF. The DNA of the CDR3 is TGTGCCAGCAGCCCCCAAGACCAGTACAATGAGCAGTTCTTC.

The rearrangement joins TRBV12-3 or TRBV12-4 to TRBJ2-1; D perhaps matches TRBD2 (7 bases). V was cut by 5 bases and J by 7 bases, with 21 bases left in between. The CDR3 sequence is 16 residues long. This CDR3 reads CASSAAEGGHGNEQFF. The CDR3 nucleotides are TGTGCCAGCAGTGCCGCTGAGGGGGGGCATGGGAATGAGCAGTTCTTC.

This clonotype appeared many times. V usage is TRBV6-2 or TRBV6-3 and J usage is TRBJ1-5; TRBD1 aligns across 7 bases. Unmatched junction bases numbered 17, after V lost 9 bases and J lost 0 bases. This CDR3 is built from 18 residues. CDR1 is MNHEY and CDR2 is SVGEGT in the germline V gene. The CDR3 reads CASFSYQGGPYSNQPQHF. As DNA, the CDR3 is TGTGCCAGTTTTAGCTACCAGGGGGGACCTTATAGCAATCAGCCCCAGCATTTT.

On this clonotype: Here the CDR3 omits its conserved ending phenylalanine or tryptophan, so a read error is the likely source. Because the CDR3's place on the DNA is in doubt, the DNA is left out and the CDR3 is given as listed by TCRdb. The gene calls are TRBV10-1 and TRBJ2-1; TRBD1, the D gene given by the table, was not confirmed from the DNA. Looked up from germline, CDR1 is WNHNN and CDR2 is SYGVQD (reference sequence). The CDR3 totals 15 residues, both ends included. The CDR3: CASSHRDASYNEPFL.

With respect to this clonotype: Germline is not matched at one junction end, which may reflect a read error. The rearrangement links TRBV4-3 to TRBJ2-6, with 7 bases lining up with TRBD1. The CDR3 contains 16 residues. Germline CDR1 is LGHNA and CDR2 is YSLEER. The DNA of the CDR3 is TGCGCCAGCAGCACCTCACAGGGGTCTGGGGCCAACATCCTAACTTTC. As protein: CASSTSQGSGANILTF.

As regards this clonotype: A much more abundant neighbour one base away suggests this may be a read error. Because the CDR3 is missing its conserved closing phenylalanine or tryptophan, this is likely a read error. This chain connects TRBV20-1 to TRBJ2-7; 9 positions match TRBD1. V shed 5 bases, J shed 3 bases, and the junction held 8 bases outside the gene matches. This CDR3 comprises 14 residues. Germline-derived CDR1 and CDR2 are DFQATT and SNEGSKA (reference sequence). The chain's CDR3 is CSAPTGQGFYEQYI. The DNA of the CDR3 is TGCAGTGCTCCCACCGGACAGGGGTTCTACGAGCAGTACATC.